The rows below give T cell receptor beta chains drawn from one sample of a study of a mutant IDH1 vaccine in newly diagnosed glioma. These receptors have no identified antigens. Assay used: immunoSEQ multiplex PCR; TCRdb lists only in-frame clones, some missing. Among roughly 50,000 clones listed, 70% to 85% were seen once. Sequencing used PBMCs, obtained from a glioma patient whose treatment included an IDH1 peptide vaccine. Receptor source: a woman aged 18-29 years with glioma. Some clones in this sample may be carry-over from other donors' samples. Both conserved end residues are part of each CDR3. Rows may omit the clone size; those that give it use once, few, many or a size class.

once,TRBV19,CASSLVIAQYEQYF
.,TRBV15,CATSRDRAGVSSYNEQFF
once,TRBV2,CASSDPRTGVQPQHF
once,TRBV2,CASWGAGNTIYF
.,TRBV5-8,CASSFGDRVSRGYTF
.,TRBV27,CASSLGQGRNEQYF
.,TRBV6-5,CASSPTEGSGEQFF
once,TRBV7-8,CASSPNRVSGNTIYF
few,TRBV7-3,CASSALRGPNEKLFF
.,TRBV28,CASSQTWDNSGNTIYF
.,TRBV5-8,CATSSRLRRGFYEQYF
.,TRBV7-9,CASSLETGAGNTIYF
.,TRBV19,CASSIGPGDNYGYTF
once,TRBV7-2,CASSLTLGARNEQFF
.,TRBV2,CASISRALNTEAFF
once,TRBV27,CASSLTGAHAEAFF
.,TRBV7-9,CASSEPEGTYEQYF
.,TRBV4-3,CASSQGQGLNSPLHF
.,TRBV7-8,CASSLAFGFGAGNTEAFF
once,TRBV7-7,CASSQDRDHEQYF
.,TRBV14,CASSQSSEKLFF
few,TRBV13,CATDSNQPQHF
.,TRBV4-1,CASSQDLTGGGLRETQYF
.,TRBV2,CASSEVGSNYGYTF
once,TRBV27,CASTNGNQPQHF
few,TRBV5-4,CASGQLNTEAFF
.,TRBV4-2,CASRQGAVISGNTIYF
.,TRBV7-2,CASSLVPAGQNYGYTF
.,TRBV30,CAYGTSGPYEQYF
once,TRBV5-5,CASSRDGNTIYF